These 9 T cell receptor beta chains share one sample of origin, sequenced in a study of T cells in Graves' hyperthyroidism and ophthalmopathy. Regions amplified from RNA transcripts were the TCR beta CDR3 regions. With the HTBI primer set, the TCR CDR3 went through a first round of RT-PCR. TCRdb re-called the multiplex PCR reads through MiXCR, storing one row per CDR3 protein. This table has approximately 620,000 distinct CDR3 sequences, approximately 16% appearing once. Sequenced sample: blood. These receptors were collected from a woman in her forties with Graves' ophthalmopathy.

This clonotype was counted ten times or more. DNA of the CDR3: TGTGCCAGCAGTTTGGGGGGGATCACGCAGCCCCAGCATTTT. It yields the protein CASSLGGITQPQHF. The V and J genes are TRBV28 and TRBJ1-5, with a possible D match to TRBD1 (5 bases). This CDR3 region has 14 residues. V dropped 3 bases and J dropped 7 bases, with 13 bases sitting between them. From germline, CDR1 is MDHEN and CDR2 SYDVKM.

This clonotype was recorded at least ten times. J is TRBJ1-5 and V is TRBV11-2, with 7 bases identical to TRBD1. Germline trimming cut 3 bases from V and 6 bases from J; bases unmatched to any gene: 11. The V gene's germline CDR1 is SGHAT and CDR2 FQNNGV. The CDR3 runs 16 residues. In DNA form, the CDR3 reads TGTGCCAGCAGCTTGTCGACAGGGTATGCTAGTCAGCCCCAGCATTTT. This codes for CASSLSTGYASQPQHF.

This clonotype was detected ten times or more. The chain recombines TRBV5-1 with TRBJ2-1; D is perhaps TRBD1 (5 bases). The CDR3 is made up of 13 amino acids. V was shortened by 3 bases and J by 5 bases, with 9 bases between the two germline ends. The germline gives CDR1 SGHRS, CDR2 YFSETQ. The DNA of the CDR3 is TGCGCCAGCAGCTGGACAAATGACAATGAGCAGTTCTTC. Its translation is CASSWTNDNEQFF.

This clonotype showed up many times. The rearrangement uses TRBV2 and TRBJ2-1, with unresolved D. There are 13 residues in the CDR3. Trimming shortened V by 8 bases and J by 1 base, and 9 bases separated the two germline ends. Germline CDR1 and CDR2: SNHLY and FYNNEI. The chain's CDR3 is CASLPGSYNEQFF. The DNA of the CDR3 is TGTGCCAGCCTCCCGGGTTCCTACAATGAGCAGTTCTTC.

This clonotype was observed at least ten times. V gene TRBV20-1 combines with J gene TRBJ2-1; 9 nucleotides line up with TRBD2. CDR3 length equals 15 residues. Germline assignment: CDR1 DFQATT and CDR2 SNEGSKA (reference sequence). The V and J ends lost 0 bases and 4 bases, in that order; junction bases with no gene match: 4. This chain's CDR3 is CSAREGREGYNEQFF. The CDR3 nucleotides are TGCAGTGCTAGAGAGGGGCGGGAGGGGTACAATGAGCAGTTCTTC.

In this sample, this clonotype turned up a few times. This chain links TRBV12-3 or TRBV12-4 with TRBJ2-1, with 8 bases that match TRBD2. V lost 6 bases and J lost 2; bases outside the gene matches: 9. The CDR3 has 16 amino acids. The CDR3, as DNA: TGTGCCAGCAGCCCTAAAGGGACTAGAACCTACAATGAGCAGTTCTTC. It translates to CASSPKGTRTYNEQFF.

This clonotype has a handful of counts. This chain connects TRBV11-2 to TRBJ2-3; the D is unclear. V was trimmed by 1 base and J by 1 base, leaving 12 bases between them. This CDR3 contains 16 residues. In germline, CDR1 is SGHAT, CDR2 FQNNGV. The CDR3 DNA reads as TGTGCCAGCAGCTTAGGGCCTGGTCAGCGCACAGATACGCAGTATTTT. Translating it yields CASSLGPGQRTDTQYF.

V gene TRBV4-2 combines with J gene TRBJ1-2; no firm D call. Per germline, CDR1 LGHNA and CDR2 YNFKEQ. The germline V and J ends were trimmed by 3 bases and 4 bases, with 18 bases remaining between them. The CDR3 sequence is 16 residues long. The DNA for the CDR3 is TGTGCCAGCAGCCAGGAGGCGACACCGCGGTCCTATGGCTACACCTTC. Amino acids: CASSQEATPRSYGYTF.

This clonotype was detected ten times or more. This chain joins TRBV7-9 and TRBJ1-1; unclear D gene. Looked up from germline, CDR1 is SEHNR and CDR2 is FQNEAQ (reference sequence). There are 15 residues in the CDR3. Trimming removed 0 bases at V and 1 base at J, with 9 bases between. CDR3 DNA sequence: TGTGCCAGCAGCTTAGCGCTGGACGGGAACACTGAAGCTTTCTTT. This gives the protein CASSLALDGNTEAFF.